This T cell receptor (beta chain) was found in a study of T-cell reconstitution after alpha-beta-depleted transplantation in children. Broader study findings: At one year after transplant, newly produced T cells mostly accounted for T-cell counts and diversity. Surviving recipient T cells and thymic progenitors underlay high day-60 TCRbeta diversity in some patients.

Molecular barcoding with unique molecular identifiers was used for the TCRbeta library. TCRdb called the PCR reads again in MiXCR, with one record for every CDR3 protein. The repertoire consists of about 980,000 distinct CDR3 sequences, with less than 30% occurring once and the leading ten covering 28%. A note on this clonotype: What it binds is unknown.

V was shortened by 4 bases and J by 2 bases, with 15 bases between the two germline ends. Germline-derived CDR1 and CDR2 are SEHNR and FQNEAQ (reference sequence). The CDR3 has 15 amino acids. The specimen was PBMCs, mostly from graft donor cells, collected 360 days after TCRalphabeta/CD19-depleted stem cell transplant. The TCR sequence derives from a boy under two years old who had a stem cell transplant for SCID, so the T cells may come from the graft donor. This rearrangement joins TRBV7-9 to TRBJ2-7; D is ambiguous. CDR3 amino acids: CASSSPYGVAYEQYF. The DNA of the CDR3 is TGTGCCAGCAGCTCCCCCTATGGGGTAGCCTACGAGCAGTACTTC.